This TCR beta chain was captured in a study of blood T cell repertoires in COVID-19 (dated by TCRdb to the early 2020s). For context, the study as a whole: The collaborator samples originated in the United States, Italy and Spain and spanned the acute and convalescent phases of COVID-19. HLA class I and class II types, where available, came from metadata supplied by the sample provider rather than from assay-based typing. The repertoires were made available in a free public database intended to serve as a resource for research on the immune response to SARS-CoV-2. Deeply sampled blood TCRbeta repertoires from subjects exposed to, actively infected with, or recovered from COVID-19 were included in the dataset. The samples were drawn from the first 160 participants of the ongoing ImmuneRACE study and from roughly 1,300 subjects provided by 6 global collaborators. The material from the prospective study consisted of cDNA or gDNA derived from T cells, B-cell-depleted T cells, or PBMCs. Nearly every sample came with metadata listing a de-identified subject ID, COVID-19 status, age in years and sex. What the authors observed across the whole study: Clinical and demographic metadata were provided uncurated, with the amount varying by source and participant.

Each collaborating institution followed its own protocols to collect whole blood in K2EDTA tubes. Collaborator samples were shipped for TCRbeta analysis as frozen whole blood, isolated PBMCs, or DNA extracted from either sample type. The CDR3, from cysteine to phenylalanine, totals 15 residues. Of the read, only the CDR3 DNA is kept; its 45 bases are in frame from base 1. The germline V end is reduced by 5 bases and the J end by 2 bases; junction bases left unmatched: 3. Per the germline V gene, MNHEY is the CDR1 and SVGAGI is the CDR2. The immunoSEQ Assay, a bias-controlled multiplex PCR, was used to amplify TCRbeta CDR3 regions from genomic DNA. In the source study's methods: The number of nucleated cells in each sample was estimated from the amplification of reference gene primers within the assay. To quantify the absolute abundance of each unique TCRbeta CDR3 rearrangement, sequence reads were collapsed and filtered. For each sample, productive Simpson clonality was calculated as the square root of Simpson's diversity index over productive rearrangements. The clones in this table, taken by TCRdb from immuneACCESS, are in-frame only. Not every clone is retained; where verified, under half of the shortfall comes from an unresolved V gene, and the cause of the rest is unknown. The DNA was the basis for D and trimming; V, J and clone size are from that table. Counted in this sample were about 94,000 clones; around 81% of them appeared once. The ten largest clones represent approximately 6.5% of the sample.

About this clone itself: The antigen it binds to is not known. No qualities accompany the bases; no much larger clone lies one base away.

The TCR was taken from a man in his sixties with acute or convalescent COVID-19. The rearranged chain carries TRBV6-5 and TRBJ2-1; TRBD2 fits 10 bases in the junction. Sequenced input: peripheral blood. This receptor carries the CDR3 CASSRSGGTYNEQFF. The DNA reads as follows: TGTGCCAGCAGTCGTAGCGGGGGGACCTACAATGAGCAGTTCTTC.